This passage covers 7 T cell receptor beta chains from one sample sequenced in a study of T cells in Graves' hyperthyroidism and ophthalmopathy. TCR beta CDR3 sequences were amplified from RNA transcripts. With the HTBI primer set, the TCR CDR3 went through a first round of RT-PCR. TCRdb reprocessed the multiplex PCR reads via MiXCR and lists one record per CDR3 protein. The top ten hold roughly 31% of the sample, which has around 700,000 distinct CDR3 sequences, over 35% seen once. Sequencing was carried out using blood. The origin of the receptors is a woman aged 40 to 49 with Graves' hyperthyroidism.

The chain employs TRBV20-1 and TRBJ1-4, with 7 bases matching TRBD1. The CDR3 is 13 amino acids. With 6 bases clipped from V and 4 bases from J, the junction kept 5 bases outside the gene matches. The germline CDR1 and CDR2 sequences are DFQATT and SNEGSKA (reference sequence). Here the CDR3 reads CSAVQGSNEKLFF. CDR3 nucleotides: TGCAGTGCAGTACAGGGGAGTAATGAAAAACTGTTTTTT.

To note about this clonotype: This sequence may be a read error, since a much larger clone differs from it by one base. This CDR3 fails to terminate in the conserved phenylalanine or tryptophan, so it likely reflects a read error. The chain has TRBV19 and TRBJ1-2; D remains ambiguous. The ends were cut back, 4 bases at V and 2 bases at J, with 14 bases in the middle. This CDR3 is built from 15 residues. Germline values: CDR1 LNHDA, CDR2 SQIVND (reference sequence). DNA for the CDR3: TGTGCCAGTAGTAGATCCCACATACTCAACTATGGCTACACCATC. This translates into CASSRSHILNYGYTI.

This clonotype was recorded only once. This rearrangement joins TRBV7-2 to TRBJ1-2; D is ambiguous. CDR1 is SGHTA, CDR2 FQGNSA, per germline. The CDR3 sequence is 16 residues long. Trimming left V 6 bases short and J 4 bases short, with 21 bases between. The CDR3 protein is CASSNRLATQSYGYTF. CDR3 DNA sequence: TGTGCCAGCAGTAACCGTTTGGCTACGCAGAGCTATGGCTACACCTTC.

In its sample, this clonotype was seen many times. V is TRBV10-2 and J is TRBJ2-7, with D unresolved. Trimming left V 6 bases short and J 4 bases short, with 16 bases between. This CDR3 contains 14 residues. Looked up from germline, CDR1 is WSHSY and CDR2 is SAAADI. This chain's CDR3 is CASRFRLAGYEQYF. CDR3 nucleotides: TGCGCCAGCAGATTCCGCTTGGCTGGGTACGAGCAGTACTTC.

V gene TRBV27 combines with J gene TRBJ2-7; D ambiguous. The CDR3 runs to 14 residues. The V end was cut by 6 bases, the J end by 1 base, with 13 bases between. Germline CDR1 is MNHEY and CDR2 is SMNVEV (reference sequence). The CDR3 nucleotides are TGTGCCAGCAGCCCGTTAGGGCGTTCCTACGAGCAGTACTTC. Translated: CASSPLGRSYEQYF.

The V and J genes are TRBV6-1 and TRBJ1-5; the match to TRBD1 covers 10 bases. The junction had 9 bases not matched to a gene; V was cut back by 7 bases and J by 6 bases. The CDR3 is 15 amino acids. Germline V gene data show CDR1 as MNHNS and CDR2 as SASEGT. Here the CDR3 reads CASILGQGDSQPQHF. In nucleotides, the CDR3 is TGTGCCAGCATCCTCGGACAGGGGGACAGTCAGCCCCAGCATTTT.

At least ten counts were recorded for this clonotype. The rearrangement links TRBV29-1 to TRBJ1-1; D gene unclear. There are 14 residues in the CDR3. Per the germline V gene, CDR1 is SQVTM and CDR2 is ANQGSEA. The ends were cut back, 2 bases at V and 1 base at J, with 11 bases in the middle. CDR3 in amino acids: CSVEWAWANTEAFF. DNA of the CDR3: TGCAGCGTTGAATGGGCGTGGGCGAACACTGAAGCTTTCTTT. Full variable domain (remainder filled in from reference TRBV29-1 and TRBJ1-1): SAVISQKPSRDICQRGTSLTIQCQVDSQVTMMFWYRQQPGQSLTLIATANQGSEATYESGFVIDKFPISRPNLTFSTLTVSNMSPEDSSIYLCSVEWAWANTEAFFGQGTRLTVV.